The 21 T cell receptor beta chains in this list originate from one sample, sequenced in a study of blood T cells in healthy people across ages. With a J-beta primer mix and a sample-barcoded 5' primer, a second PCR ran roughly 7 to 11 cycles. MiXCR, run by TCRdb on the 5' RACE reads, gives a single entry per CDR3 protein. The sample includes 700,000 to 900,000 distinct CDR3 sequences, 25% to 30% seen only once; the top ten take 3%. These same records also appear under a second study, on T cells of mothers and their children.

Sequenced sample: blood. The receptors derive from a boy younger than 18 in good health.

This clonotype occurred many times. This rearrangement joins TRBV28 to TRBJ2-7, with D unclear. The length of the CDR3 is 12 residues. V lost 4 bases and J 3 bases, leaving 7 bases between the germline ends. Per germline, CDR1 MDHEN and CDR2 SYDVKM. In DNA form, the CDR3 reads TGTGCCAGCAGTTATCAAGACTACGAGCAGTACTTC. Encoded protein: CASSYQDYEQYF.

The chain uses TRBV27 and TRBJ1-2; D gene unclear. V was clipped by 3 bases and J by 1 base, with 3 bases between them. The length of the CDR3 is 12 residues. From germline, CDR1 is MNHEY and CDR2 SMNVEV (reference sequence). The CDR3 region has the DNA TGTGCCAGCAGTTTCAATAACTATGGCTACACCTTC. Its translation is CASSFNNYGYTF.

The chain uses TRBV20-1 and TRBJ1-2, with 9 bases fitting TRBD1. This CDR3 region has 17 residues. Germline assignment: CDR1 DFQATT and CDR2 SNEGSKA (reference sequence). After removal of 6 bases from V and 0 bases from J, the junction contained 14 bases not matched to a gene. CDR3 amino acids: CSALTPGQGKANYGYTF. DNA for the CDR3: TGCAGTGCGCTCACCCCGGGACAGGGAAAGGCTAACTATGGCTACACCTTC.

This clonotype was counted only a few times. The CDR3: CAWNRGGTGYTF. The CDR3 DNA is TGTGCCTGGAATAGGGGGGGGACCGGCTACACCTTC. This chain joins TRBV30 and TRBJ1-2; the D gene is possibly TRBD1 (6 bases). This CDR3 has 12 amino acids. Trimming removed 4 bases from V and 8 bases from J, with 14 bases in between. Germline V lookup: CDR1 GTSNPN, CDR2 SVGIG (reference sequence).

In this sample, this clonotype turned up once. This chain links TRBV7-2 with TRBJ2-3; D remains unclear. Germline loops: CDR1 SGHTA, CDR2 FQGNSA. The V end lost 4 bases, the J end lost 0 bases, and 8 bases lay between the germline ends. The CDR3 length is 14 residues. The CDR3, as DNA: TGTGCCAGCAGCTCTGATCCTAGCACAGATACGCAGTATTTT. Translating gives CASSSDPSTDTQYF.

V and J are TRBV29-1 and TRBJ2-5, with D perhaps TRBD2 (6 bases). Trimming shortened V by 5 bases and J by 11 bases, and 21 bases separated the two germline ends. Germline CDR1 and CDR2: SQVTM and ANQGSEA. The CDR3 has 13 amino acids. The CDR3 nucleotides are TGCAGCGTTATGACAGTCTGGTCGGGGGAGCAGTACTTC. Translated: CSVMTVWSGEQYF.

The chain is built from TRBV29-1 and TRBJ1-2; maybe TRBD1 (5 bases). This CDR3 is built from 15 residues. Germline V gives CDR1 SQVTM, CDR2 ANQGSEA. V lost 4 bases and J 1 base, leaving 16 bases between the germline ends. CDR3 coding DNA: TGCAGCGTTGTCCATCAACAGGAGGATAACTATGGCTACACCTTC. Protein product: CSVVHQQEDNYGYTF.

This clonotype was recorded only once. The CDR3 coding sequence is TGTGCCAGCAGTGCCCCCACTAGCGGGGCCAACGAGCAGTACTTC. This translates into CASSAPTSGANEQYF. The rearrangement uses TRBV7-2 and TRBJ2-7; 10 nucleotides line up with TRBD2. The length of the CDR3 is 15 residues. V was clipped by 6 bases and J by 5 bases; unmatched bases: 10. From germline, CDR1 is SGHTA and CDR2 FQGNSA. The full variable domain, rest sourced from reference TRBV7-2 and TRBJ2-7, is GAGVSQSPSNKVTEKGKDVELRCDPISGHTALYWYRQSLGQGLEFLIYFQGNSAPDKSGLPSDRFSAERTGGSVSTLTIQRTQQEDSAVYLCASSAPTSGANEQYFGPGTRLTVT.

This clonotype came up a few times. The gene calls are TRBV6-2 or TRBV6-3 and TRBJ2-5; D is unresolved. Between the trimmed V and J ends, which lost 2 bases and 12 bases, there was a span of 16 bases. This CDR3 is 13 amino acids long. Germline lookup yields CDR1 MNHEY and CDR2 SVGEGT. The CDR3 loop reads CASSYGGKPTEYF. CDR3 coding DNA: TGTGCCAGCAGTTACGGCGGAAAACCCACCGAGTACTTC.

This clonotype came up a few times. V gene TRBV29-1 combines with J gene TRBJ2-5; D possibly uses TRBD1 or TRBD2 (5 bases each). The V and J ends lost 6 bases and 5 bases respectively, with 16 bases between them. CDR3 length: 13 amino acids. Germline loops: CDR1 SQVTM, CDR2 ANQGSEA. CDR3 region: CSVRGGRVETQYF. DNA of the CDR3: TGCAGCGTCCGGGGCGGGCGTGTGGAGACCCAGTACTTC.

The V and J genes are TRBV6-4 and TRBJ2-3, with no clear D. The CDR3 totals 14 residues. Trimming shortened V by 2 bases and J by 0 bases, and 6 bases separated the two germline ends. Germline values: CDR1 MRHNA, CDR2 SNTAGT. This CDR3 is CASSDKGSTDTQYF. The CDR3 DNA is TGTGCCAGCAGTGACAAGGGTAGCACAGATACGCAGTATTTT.

V and J are TRBV5-1 and TRBJ1-3, with D possibly being TRBD1 (6 bases). The ends were cut back, 1 base at V and 0 bases at J, with 11 bases in the middle. The germline V gene encodes CDR1 SGHRS and CDR2 YFSETQ. CDR3 length: 16 amino acids. CDR3 sequence (DNA): TGCGCCAGCAGCTTGAACAGGGCATTCTCTGGAAACACCATATATTTT. Translation: CASSLNRAFSGNTIYF.

A few counts support this clonotype. The chain uses TRBV6-1 and TRBJ2-5, with 10 bases that match TRBD1. The J call may be mistaken, given a closer DNA end match to TRBJ2-7. The CDR3 is 14 residues long. The germline CDR1 and CDR2 sequences are MNHNS and SASEGT. The CDR3 bases are TGTGCCAGCATCCTGACAGGGGGCCGCTACGAGCAGTACTTC. This encodes CASILTGGRYEQYF.

This clonotype was detected a few times. The rearrangement joins TRBV5-1 to TRBJ2-1; D is perhaps TRBD1 or TRBD2 (6 bases each). The J call may be wrong; the DNA end is better matched by TRBJ2-5. CDR3 length: 13 amino acids. Per germline, CDR1 SGHRS and CDR2 YFSETQ. The CDR3 region is CASSSDGGATQYF. CDR3 in DNA: TGCGCCAGCAGCTCCGACGGGGGCGCCACCCAGTACTTC.

This clonotype has a handful of counts. The J gene is TRBJ2-5, the V gene TRBV7-9; 7 bases match TRBD2. TRBJ2-7 matches the DNA end more closely, so the J call is doubtful. CDR1 is SEHNR, CDR2 FQNEAQ, per germline (reference sequence). The CDR3 runs to 12 residues. CDR3: CASSSGGNEQYF. CDR3 in DNA: TGTGCCAGCAGTTCCGGGGGGAACGAGCAGTACTTC.

This clonotype appeared a few times. Written as DNA, the CDR3 is TGCAGCGTGGACTATAACGACAATGAGCAGTTCTTC. It encodes CSVDYNDNEQFF. V usage is TRBV29-1 and J usage is TRBJ2-1; a possible D gene is TRBD2 (6 bases). CDR1 and CDR2 (germline): SQVTM, ANQGSEA. With 6 bases removed from V and 5 bases from J, the gap between germline ends came to 11 bases. The CDR3 extends over 12 amino acids.

There are a few counts of this clonotype. V gene TRBV28 combines with J gene TRBJ2-7; TRBD1 or TRBD2 may be the D gene (6 bases each). With 8 bases removed from V and 7 bases from J, the gap between germline ends came to 15 bases. Germline assignment: CDR1 MDHEN and CDR2 SYDVKM. CDR3 length: 12 residues. The CDR3 DNA follows: TGTGCCAGCGGTGGAGGGGGTGAAGAGCAGTACTTC. Amino acids: CASGGGGEEQYF.

Many counts were recorded for this clonotype. The V and J genes are TRBV2 and TRBJ2-7; 9 bases align to TRBD1. With V trimmed by 6 bases and J by 3 bases, 6 bases remained unmatched. This CDR3 spans 14 amino acids. In germline, CDR1 is SNHLY, CDR2 FYNNEI. The CDR3 bases are TGTGCCAGCAGGGGGGACAGGGTTGGCTACGAGCAGTACTTC. It yields the protein CASRGDRVGYEQYF.

The chain links TRBV6-5 to TRBJ2-5; D possibly uses TRBD1 or TRBD2 (5 bases each). Trimming took 7 bases from V and 5 from J, leaving 14 bases between them. CDR3 length: 13 residues. In germline, CDR1 is MNHEY, CDR2 SVGAGI. The CDR3 coding sequence is TGTGCCAGCACCCCCCGGGGCCGGGAGACCCAGTACTTC. Its translation is CASTPRGRETQYF.

This clonotype was counted only a few times. This rearrangement joins TRBV9 to TRBJ2-1; no clear D. CDR1 is SGDLS, CDR2 YYNGEE, per germline. CDR3 size: 15 residues. Trimming pared 0 bases from V and 8 bases from J, leaving 15 bases between. This CDR3 is CASSVVGYPADEQFF. The CDR3 DNA reads TGTGCCAGCAGCGTAGTTGGGTATCCTGCTGATGAGCAGTTCTTC.

This clonotype was picked up a small number of times. The chain uses TRBV5-1 and TRBJ2-7, with TRBD1 as a possible D gene (5 bases). Germline CDR1 and CDR2: SGHRS and YFSETQ. V shed 4 bases and J shed 2 bases, with 10 bases lying between them. The CDR3 is 13 residues long. The chain's CDR3 is CASSVDRTYEQYF. The CDR3 DNA reads as TGCGCCAGCAGCGTTGACAGAACCTACGAGCAGTACTTC.